The 10 T cell receptor beta chains listed next were all sequenced from one sample in a study of blood T cell repertoires in COVID-19. Assay: immunoSEQ multiplex PCR; the TCRdb copy retains only in-frame clones and omits some. The sample shows roughly 200,000 clones, less than 85% of them seen only once. Input material: peripheral blood. The receptors derive from a woman aged 80 or over with COVID-19, enrolled during active disease.

The V call is TRBV5-1, the J call TRBJ2-1; 9 positions agree with TRBD2. Unmatched junction bases numbered 8, after V lost 4 bases and J lost 0 bases. This CDR3 region has 17 residues. CDR1 and CDR2 (germline): SGHRS, YFSETQ. CDR3 nucleotides: TGCGCCAGCAGCGCCGGTAGCGGGAGTCTCTCCTACAATGAGCAGTTCTTC. Translated: CASSAGSGSLSYNEQFF.

The chain uses TRBV5-1 and TRBJ2-7; TRBD1 agrees at 9 bases. The CDR3 covers 13 residues. V lost 0 bases and J lost 6; bases outside the gene matches: 1. CDR1 is SGHRS and CDR2 is YFSETQ in the germline V gene. In DNA form, the CDR3 reads TGCGCCAGCAGCTTGGGACAGGGGGGCGAGCAGTACTTC. It yields the protein CASSLGQGGEQYF.

The J gene is TRBJ2-7, the V gene TRBV12-3 or TRBV12-4, with D possibly TRBD1 on 5 matching bases. The CDR3 is 13 residues long. V was trimmed by 1 base and J by 9 bases, leaving 13 bases between them. The CDR3 is CASSLVGALMQYF. In nucleotides, the CDR3 is TGTGCCAGCAGTTTAGTAGGGGCCTTGATGCAGTACTTC.

This clone appeared once. The chain has TRBV27 and TRBJ2-3, with 7 positions matching TRBD2. CDR1 MNHEY and CDR2 SMNVEV come from the germline V gene (reference sequence). CDR3 length: 15 amino acids. Trimming at V came to 4 bases and at J to 2 bases, leaving 6 bases not matched to a gene. CDR3 region: CASSSQAGYTDTQYF. The CDR3 nucleotides read TGTGCCAGCAGTTCCCAAGCGGGGTACACAGATACGCAGTATTTT.

The chain uses TRBV7-2 and TRBJ1-3; D unclear. Trimming removed 4 bases from V and 4 bases from J, with 8 bases in between. Per germline, CDR1 SGHTA and CDR2 FQGNSA. The CDR3 runs to 13 residues. As DNA, the CDR3 is TGTGCCAGCAGCTCGGACTCAGGAAACACCATATATTTT. This sequence encodes CASSSDSGNTIYF.

The count of this clone is one. CDR3 residues: CASKGRGARTEAFF. CDR3 DNA: TGTGCCAGTAAAGGGCGGGGGGCGAGAACTGAAGCTTTCTTT. This chain uses TRBV19 with TRBJ1-1; D might be TRBD1 (6 bases). Trimming stripped 7 bases from V and 5 bases from J, with 17 bases between. The length of the CDR3 is 14 residues. Per germline, CDR1 LNHDA and CDR2 SQIVND (reference sequence).

The chain is built from TRBV28 and TRBJ2-2; 14 bases line up with TRBD2. The V gene's germline CDR1 is MDHEN and CDR2 SYDVKM. CDR3 length: 16 residues. J gave up 6 bases and V 1 base, and 1 base lay outside the gene matches. The CDR3 DNA reads TGTGCCAGCAGTTTATCGGGACTAGCGGGAGCCGGGGAGCTGTTTTTT. It codes for CASSLSGLAGAGELFF.

The chain carries TRBV7-9 and TRBJ1-1; D unresolved. V lost 3 bases and J lost 2, with 10 bases in between. The germline V gene encodes CDR1 SEHNR and CDR2 FQNEAQ (reference sequence). The CDR3 is 14 residues long. The CDR3 loop reads CASSFADFNTEAFF. CDR3 DNA: TGTGCCAGCAGCTTTGCAGATTTCAACACTGAAGCTTTCTTT.

The chain uses TRBV6-5 and TRBJ2-1; 9 positions match TRBD2. The CDR3 runs 16 residues. The germline V gene encodes CDR1 MNHEY and CDR2 SVGAGI. V shed 1 base, J shed 3 bases, and the junction held 4 bases outside the gene matches. CDR3 sequence reads: CASSYFSSGDYNEQFF. The CDR3 nucleotides read TGTGCCAGCAGTTACTTCTCTAGCGGGGACTACAATGAGCAGTTCTTC.

The chain employs TRBV2 and TRBJ2-5; 15 bases fit TRBD2. Germline CDR1 is SNHLY and CDR2 is FYNNEI. Germline trimming cut 7 bases from V and 7 bases from J; bases unmatched to any gene: 4. This CDR3 region has 14 residues. This CDR3 reads CASILGLAGGTQYF. The CDR3, as DNA: TGTGCCAGCATCTTGGGACTAGCGGGGGGGACCCAGTACTTC. The entire variable domain, with the rest obtained from reference TRBV2 and TRBJ2-5, is as follows: EPEVTQTPSHQVTQMGQEVILRCVPISNHLYFYWYRQILGQKVEFLVSFYNNEISEKSEIFDDQFSVERPDGSNFTLKIRSTKLEDSAMYFCASILGLAGGTQYFGPGTRLLVL.